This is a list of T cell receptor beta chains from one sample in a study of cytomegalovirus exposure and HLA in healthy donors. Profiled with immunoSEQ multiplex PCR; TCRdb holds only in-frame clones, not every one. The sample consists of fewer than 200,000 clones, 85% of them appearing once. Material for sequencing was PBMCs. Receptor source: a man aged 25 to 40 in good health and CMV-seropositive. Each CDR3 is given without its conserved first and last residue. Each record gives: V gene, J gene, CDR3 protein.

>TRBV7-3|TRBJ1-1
ATGGTEAF
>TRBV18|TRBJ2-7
ASSLTGGTSYEQY
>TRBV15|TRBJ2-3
ATSRDPPSGSDTQY
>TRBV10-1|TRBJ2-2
ASSERVWGLAGGRTGELF
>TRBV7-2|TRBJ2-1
ASSIAGGLPQF
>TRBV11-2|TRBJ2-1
ASSPSGLYNEQF
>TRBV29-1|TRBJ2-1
SVEGGTKAEQF
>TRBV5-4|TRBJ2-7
ATTIWDRGTYEQY
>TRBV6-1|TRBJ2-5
ASTEGRGETQY
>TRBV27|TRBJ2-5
ASSLTGTGPETQY
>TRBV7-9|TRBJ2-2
SSSRTGDWRTGELF
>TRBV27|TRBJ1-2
ASRATGLNGYT
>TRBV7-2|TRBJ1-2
ASSEPTGALSGYT
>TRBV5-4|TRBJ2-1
ASRPAGGRFHNEQF
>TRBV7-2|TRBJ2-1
ASSLPGQGYNEQF
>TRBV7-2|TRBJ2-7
ASSLEGSGRTYEQY
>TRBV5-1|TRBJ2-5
ASSLWGNSGSFEETQY
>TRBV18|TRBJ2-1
ASSPVQGNEQF
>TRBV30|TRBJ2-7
AGALGESTYEQY
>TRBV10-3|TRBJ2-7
AISPGRDLSYEQY
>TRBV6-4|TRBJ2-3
ASSAVPLTDTQY
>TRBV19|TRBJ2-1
ASSPWTDYNEQF
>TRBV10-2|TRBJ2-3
ASSEPSMLARFNTQY
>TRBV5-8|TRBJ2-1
ASSLSGRLYNEQF
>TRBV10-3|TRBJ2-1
AISDSTSGYNEQF
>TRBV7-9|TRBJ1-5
SSSFSGSNQPQH
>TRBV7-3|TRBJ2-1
ASSTGTGGYSEQF
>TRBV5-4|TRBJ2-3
ASSLLAFTDTQY
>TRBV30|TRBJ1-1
AWSDQGYTEAF
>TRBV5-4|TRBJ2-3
ASSLDSGFTDTQY
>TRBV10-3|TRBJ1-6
AIGSSYNSPLH
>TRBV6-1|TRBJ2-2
ASRTDTGELF
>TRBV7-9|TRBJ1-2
ASSMTGGAGYT
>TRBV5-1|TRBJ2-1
ASSLGGGPEQF
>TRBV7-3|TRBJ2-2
ASSLSPSGNTGELF
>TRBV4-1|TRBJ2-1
ASSQEALAGPSAYNEQF
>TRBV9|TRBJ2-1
ASSVTLAYNEQF
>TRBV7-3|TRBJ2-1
ASSLVGPGDEQF
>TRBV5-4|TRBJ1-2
ASSLGHRDRYGYT
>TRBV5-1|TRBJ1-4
ASSATGLGEKLF
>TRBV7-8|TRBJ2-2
ASSLRLAGMNTGELF
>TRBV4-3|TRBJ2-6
ASSQDRRLQSGANVLT
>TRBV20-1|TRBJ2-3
SARGEVTQY
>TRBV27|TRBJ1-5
ASSLGHGWGSNQPQH
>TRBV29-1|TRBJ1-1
SYSQGRNTEAF
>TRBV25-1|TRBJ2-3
ASSEQEGSDTQY
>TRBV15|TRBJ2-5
ATSRGSRETQY
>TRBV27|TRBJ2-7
ASSFDKTYEQY
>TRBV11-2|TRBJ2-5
ASSLHRGSETQY
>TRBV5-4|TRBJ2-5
ASSLAQETQY
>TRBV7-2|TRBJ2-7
ASTVLAGTVAY
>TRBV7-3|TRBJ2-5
ASSLMIQETQY
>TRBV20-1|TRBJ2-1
SARRSGLEF